The rows below give T cell receptor beta chains drawn from one sample of a study of cytomegalovirus exposure and HLA in healthy donors. Clones were read by immunoSEQ multiplex PCR, and TCRdb kept only the in-frame ones, dropping some. The repertoire has 200,000 or so clones, roughly three quarters of them found once; the top ten carry roughly 0.4%. What was sequenced was PBMCs. The receptor set was obtained from a male donor in good health and CMV-seropositive. CDR3s include the opening cysteine and the closing phenylalanine or tryptophan. The order of the fields is clone size, V gene, D gene, J gene, CDR3 protein, CDR3 DNA. The D gene is left open where the match is weak. The size field is filled for only some rows; it gives once, few, many or a size class.

-,TRBV27,-,TRBJ2-3,CASSFLAASTDTQYF,TGTGCCAGCAGTTTCCTAGCAGCTAGCACAGATACGCAGTATTTT
-,TRBV5-6,-,TRBJ1-5,CASSPEPQHF,TGTGCCAGCAGCCCAGAGCCCCAGCATTTT
once,TRBV4-2,-,TRBJ1-1,CASSLYRAQAFF,TGTGCCAGCAGCCTTTACAGGGCCCAGGCTTTCTTT
-,TRBV9,-,TRBJ1-4,CASSGGVGTNEKLFF,TGTGCCAGCAGCGGCGGGGTTGGCACTAATGAAAAACTGTTTTTT
-,TRBV7-9,TRBD1,TRBJ2-5,CASSWDREQETQYF,TGTGCCAGCAGCTGGGACAGGGAACAAGAGACCCAGTACTTC
-,TRBV14,TRBD1,TRBJ1-4,CASSLYRGLGEKLFF,TGTGCCAGCAGCCTCTACAGGGGATTAGGGGAAAAACTGTTTTTT
-,TRBV6-4,TRBD2,TRBJ2-1,CASSRDSGRINEQFF,TGTGCCAGCAGTAGGGATAGCGGGAGAATCAATGAGCAGTTCTTC
-,TRBV7-8,-,TRBJ2-5,CASSRGAANPSETQYF,TGTGCCAGCAGCCGGGGGGCGGCAAACCCCTCAGAGACCCAGTACTTC
-,TRBV9,-,TRBJ1-2,CASSGGTGQYGYTF,TGTGCCAGCAGCGGCGGAACCGGACAGTATGGCTACACCTTC
-,TRBV6-6,-,TRBJ2-7,CASTHSYEQYF,TGTGCCAGCACTCACTCCTACGAGCAGTACTTC
-,TRBV14,TRBD1,TRBJ1-6,CASSPVAGGRSPLHF,TGTGCCAGCAGCCCTGTTGCAGGGGGACGTTCACCCCTCCACTTT
-,TRBV27,-,TRBJ1-4,CASSSGTLNNEKLFF,TGTGCCAGCAGTTCAGGGACACTGAATAATGAAAAACTGTTTTTT
-,TRBV28,-,TRBJ2-5,CASKSQETQYF,TGTGCCAGCAAGAGCCAAGAGACCCAGTACTTC
-,TRBV30,-,TRBJ2-1,CAWSGLASSYNEQFF,TGTGCCTGGAGTGGGCTGGCCAGCTCCTACAATGAGCAGTTCTTC
-,TRBV4-1,-,TRBJ1-2,CASSQVGAPDYGYTF,TGCGCCAGCAGCCAAGTAGGGGCCCCCGACTATGGCTACACCTTC
-,TRBV5-4,TRBD2,TRBJ2-5,CASSSEGLQETQYF,TGTGCCAGCAGCTCGGAGGGACTACAAGAGACCCAGTACTTC
few,TRBV11-3,-,TRBJ1-2,CASSFGSRIYGYTF,TGTGCCAGCAGCTTCGGGAGTCGGATCTATGGCTACACCTTC
-,TRBV6-5,TRBD1,TRBJ1-1,CASSQRGRGAFF,TGTGCCAGCAGCCAGAGGGGGCGCGGAGCTTTCTTT
-,TRBV4-1,TRBD1,TRBJ1-3,CASSQPTGGLAGSGNTIYF,TGCGCCAGCAGCCAGCCGACAGGGGGTTTAGCCGGGTCTGGAAACACCATATATTTT
few,TRBV7-2,-,TRBJ2-3,CASSKTGTSTDTQYF,TGTGCCAGCAGCAAAACCGGGACTAGCACAGATACGCAGTATTTT
-,TRBV6-5,TRBD2,TRBJ2-7,CASSVSGTFYEQYF,TGTGCCAGCAGTGTTAGCGGGACGTTCTACGAGCAGTACTTC
-,TRBV10-3,TRBD2,TRBJ2-3,CAISEWASGSTDTQYF,TGTGCCATCAGTGAGTGGGCTAGCGGAAGCACAGATACGCAGTATTTT
-,TRBV7-8,-,TRBJ2-7,CASSPRSRDGGFYEQYF,TGTGCCAGCAGCCCCCGATCCCGGGACGGGGGTTTCTACGAGCAGTACTTC
-,TRBV6-1,-,TRBJ1-5,CASRQGSSNQPQHF,TGTGCCAGCAGGCAGGGCTCTAGCAATCAGCCCCAGCATTTT
-,TRBV2,-,TRBJ2-3,CASSRGGGPDTQYF,TGTGCCAGCAGTAGGGGGGGAGGGCCGGATACGCAGTATTTT
-,TRBV11-2,TRBD1,TRBJ1-1,CASSLTGINTEAFF,TGTGCCAGCAGCTTGACAGGGATCAACACTGAAGCTTTCTTT
few,TRBV11-2,-,TRBJ2-1,CASSFSGNEQFF,TGTGCCAGCAGCTTTAGCGGCAATGAGCAGTTCTTC
-,TRBV5-6,-,TRBJ2-5,CATVPLSEIYQETQYF,TGTGCCACTGTTCCTTTGTCAGAAATTTATCAAGAGACCCAGTACTTC
-,TRBV7-9,TRBD1,TRBJ2-7,CASSSGTGAYEQYF,TGTGCCAGCAGCTCCGGGACAGGCGCCTACGAGCAGTACTTC
few,TRBV7-2,TRBD1,TRBJ2-7,CASSYPYGTGYNEQYF,TGTGCCAGCAGCTACCCCTACGGGACAGGGTATAACGAGCAGTACTTC
-,TRBV10-2,-,TRBJ2-1,CASSDARVGVGNEQFF,TGCGCCAGCAGCGACGCCCGGGTCGGGGTAGGCAATGAGCAGTTCTTC
-,TRBV10-3,-,TRBJ1-1,CAIRKFTSSTEAFF,TGTGCCATCAGGAAATTCACGAGTAGCACTGAAGCTTTCTTT
-,TRBV29-1,TRBD2,TRBJ2-1,CSVGGVLAGGPNEQFF,TGCAGCGTTGGGGGGGTTCTAGCGGGAGGGCCCAATGAGCAGTTCTTC
few,TRBV15,TRBD2,TRBJ2-1,CATSRESRLAGSNEQFF,TGTGCCACCAGCAGAGAATCGCGGCTAGCGGGTTCCAATGAGCAGTTCTTC
-,TRBV30,TRBD1,TRBJ2-3,CAGRPWTGTSTDTQYF,TGTGCCGGACGCCCCTGGACAGGGACGAGCACAGATACGCAGTATTTT
once,TRBV19,-,TRBJ2-5,CASSTTGSKETQYF,TGTGCCAGTAGTACTACGGGTTCTAAGGAGACCCAGTACTTC
-,TRBV5-4,-,TRBJ1-1,CASSSPGVNTEAFF,TGTGCCAGCAGCTCCCCGGGTGTAAACACTGAAGCTTTCTTT
-,TRBV27,-,TRBJ1-5,CASSAGSGGNQPQHF,TGTGCCAGCAGTGCTGGGAGCGGTGGGAATCAGCCCCAGCATTTT
once,TRBV7-8,TRBD1,TRBJ1-5,CASSLAGRTGKQPQHF,TGTGCCAGCAGCTTAGCGGGTAGGACAGGCAAGCAGCCCCAGCATTTT
-,TRBV4-1,-,TRBJ2-1,CASSQAHLGLSSYNEQFF,TGCGCCAGCAGCCAAGCCCACTTAGGACTCAGCTCCTACAATGAGCAGTTCTTC
-,TRBV19,-,TRBJ1-3,CAIQGAGNTIYF,TGTGCCATTCAAGGGGCGGGAAACACCATATATTTT
-,TRBV7-6,-,TRBJ2-7,CASSLRGGASYEQYF,TGTGCCAGCAGCCTCAGGGGAGGGGCTTCCTACGAGCAGTACTTC
-,TRBV6-5,-,TRBJ2-5,CASTPTIVSETQYF,TGTGCCAGCACGCCTACTATAGTTTCGGAGACCCAGTACTTC
-,TRBV27,TRBD1,TRBJ1-2,CASSLSWDRVDGYTF,TGTGCCAGCAGTTTATCATGGGACAGGGTTGATGGCTACACCTTC
-,TRBV5-6,TRBD1,TRBJ2-1,CASSIGGPGTGTYNEQFF,TGTGCCAGCAGCATTGGGGGTCCCGGGACAGGTACCTACAATGAGCAGTTCTTC
-,TRBV7-2,TRBD1,TRBJ2-7,CASSLALSGGLSYEQYF,TGTGCCAGCAGCTTAGCGCTTTCAGGGGGTCTCTCCTACGAGCAGTACTTC
-,TRBV19,-,TRBJ2-5,CASSISGYQETQYF,TGTGCCAGTAGTATATCCGGGTACCAAGAGACCCAGTACTTC
once,TRBV7-2,TRBD2,TRBJ2-3,CASSSGGRSGRLEDTQYF,TGTGCCAGCAGCTCGGGGGGGAGGAGCGGGAGGCTTGAAGATACGCAGTATTTT
-,TRBV19,TRBD2,TRBJ2-3,CASKAGSTDTQYF,TGTGCCAGTAAAGCGGGGAGCACAGATACGCAGTATTTT